The 21 T cell receptor beta chains given below trace back to one sample, sequenced in a study of blood T cell repertoires in COVID-19. Using immunoSEQ multiplex PCR, the repertoire was profiled, and TCRdb retains in-frame clones only, with some absent. The sample consists of 250,000 or so clones, around 87% of them appearing once. Sequenced input: peripheral blood. These receptors were collected from a woman aged 40 to 50 who had recovered from COVID-19.

This clone has more than one count but fewer than ten. The CDR3 DNA reads as TGTGCCAGCAGTTATGGAACTCAGGTAAACACTGAAGCTTTCTTT. Translating it yields CASSYGTQVNTEAFF. V gene TRBV6-5 combines with J gene TRBJ1-1; D is ambiguous. The CDR3 has 15 amino acids. Germline V lookup: CDR1 MNHEY, CDR2 SVGAGI. The V and J ends lost 3 bases and 2 bases respectively, with 13 bases between them.

The chain combines TRBV6-5 with TRBJ1-1, with 8 bases lining up with TRBD1. Germline CDR1 is MNHEY and CDR2 is SVGAGI. The CDR3 spans 11 residues. V gave up 5 bases and J gave up 9 bases; unmatched junction bases: 2. DNA of the CDR3: TGTGCCAGCAGTCGGGACAGGAAAGCTTTCTTT. This gives the protein CASSRDRKAFF.

The chain has TRBV5-1 and TRBJ2-3; no reliable D call. V gave up 2 bases and J gave up 6 bases, with 10 bases separating them. The CDR3 runs 13 residues. The germline CDR1 and CDR2 sequences are SGHRS and YFSETQ. The DNA of the CDR3 is TGCGCCAGCAGCTTAGGCGTCAGGGATACGCAGTATTTT. It encodes CASSLGVRDTQYF.

This chain uses TRBV2 with TRBJ2-5; TRBD1 matches 7 bases. CDR3 length: 14 residues. Germline V gene data show CDR1 as SNHLY and CDR2 as FYNNEI. Losses at the gene ends were 7 bases for V and 1 base for J; bases not matched to a gene: 6. CDR3: CASTLGQTQETQYF. CDR3 nucleotide sequence: TGTGCCAGCACCCTGGGACAGACCCAAGAGACCCAGTACTTC.

This chain links TRBV6-6 with TRBJ1-1; no reliable D call. V lost 0 bases to trimming and J lost 3 bases, with 8 bases between them. The CDR3 has 14 residues. The V gene's germline CDR1 is MNHNY and CDR2 SVGAGI (reference sequence). The CDR3 DNA reads as TGTGCCAGCAGTTACTCGATGGGCTACACTGAAGCTTTCTTT. Its translation is CASSYSMGYTEAFF.

The chain uses TRBV7-9 and TRBJ1-1; 7 bases match TRBD1. CDR1 and CDR2 (germline): SEHNR, FQNEAQ (reference sequence). The CDR3 sequence is 16 residues long. J was trimmed by 5 bases and V by 4 bases; bases with no gene match: 13. CDR3 in DNA: TGTGCCAGCAGCTCGACAGGGTGGGGGATAAGGACTGAAGCTTTCTTT. Its protein product is CASSSTGWGIRTEAFF.

The chain combines TRBV4-1 with TRBJ2-1, with D uncertain. Trimming shortened V by 4 bases and J by 8 bases, and 15 bases separated the two germline ends. Per germline, CDR1 MGHRA and CDR2 YSYEKL. The CDR3 length is 14 residues. The CDR3 DNA sequence: TGCGCCAGCAGCCTGCATACCAGCGTCGATGAGCAGTTCTTC. It is translated as CASSLHTSVDEQFF.

The chain links TRBV5-1 to TRBJ2-3, with 7 nucleotides matching TRBD2. V lost 6 bases to trimming and J lost 6 bases; unmatched junction nucleotides: 7. CDR3 length: 13 residues. The germline V gene encodes CDR1 SGHRS and CDR2 YFSETQ. For the CDR3, the DNA is TGCGCCAGCACCCACAAGGGAGGGGATACGCAGTATTTT. It encodes CASTHKGGDTQYF.

V gene TRBV5-1 combines with J gene TRBJ2-7; TRBD2 might be the D (5 bases). Germline loops: CDR1 SGHRS, CDR2 YFSETQ. The CDR3 is made up of 13 amino acids. V lost 1 base and J lost 7, with 12 bases in between. CDR3 nucleotide sequence: TGCGCCAGCAGCTTGTCCATTACGGGAGAGCAGTACTTC. It is translated as CASSLSITGEQYF.

The chain couples TRBV9 to TRBJ2-2; D ambiguous. CDR1 is SGDLS, CDR2 YYNGEE, per germline. The CDR3 covers 15 residues. Deletions cut 5 bases from V and 0 bases from J, with 11 bases between. CDR3 in amino acids: CASRGRETNTGELFF. The DNA for the CDR3 is TGTGCCAGCAGGGGCAGAGAGACGAACACCGGGGAGCTGTTTTTT.

The chain carries TRBV5-1 and TRBJ2-2, with D tentatively TRBD2 (6 bases). Per germline, CDR1 SGHRS and CDR2 YFSETQ. The CDR3 has 14 amino acids. Trimming left V 3 bases short and J 6 bases short, with 12 bases between. CDR3: CASSSTWGAGELFF. The CDR3 DNA follows: TGCGCCAGCAGCTCAACGTGGGGGGCCGGGGAGCTGTTTTTT.

V and J are TRBV30 and TRBJ1-3; maybe TRBD1 (5 bases). Trimming took off 6 bases at V and 7 bases at J, with 13 bases between the two ends. CDR3 length equals 12 residues. Germline values: CDR1 GTSNPN, CDR2 SVGIG (reference sequence). The CDR3 DNA reads TGTGCCTGCCTGAGCGGGGCGAACACCATATATTTT. Translation: CACLSGANTIYF. Combining the CDR3 with reference TRBV30 and TRBJ1-3 gives the whole variable domain SQTIHQWPATLVQPVGSPLSLECTVEGTSNPNLYWYRQAAGRGLQLLFYSVGIGQISSEVPQNLSASRPQDRQFILSSKKLLLSDSGFYLCACLSGANTIYFGEGSWLTVV.

The CDR3 here is CTSSQEEAGEPSYNEQFF. Written as DNA, the CDR3 is TGCACCAGCAGCCAAGAGGAAGCGGGGGAGCCTTCCTACAATGAGCAGTTCTTC. V gene TRBV1 combines with J gene TRBJ2-1; TRBD2, the D gene given by the table, was not confirmed from the DNA. TRBV1 is described as a pseudogene. The CDR3 spans 18 residues.

This chain joins TRBV19 and TRBJ2-2, with a possible D match to TRBD2 (6 bases). This CDR3 has 16 residues. Germline CDR1 and CDR2: LNHDA and SQIVND (reference sequence). V lost 1 base and J 3 bases, leaving 12 bases between the germline ends. CDR3 loop: CASSIGASEYTGELFF. The CDR3 DNA follows: TGTGCCAGTAGTATAGGGGCTAGCGAGTACACCGGGGAGCTGTTTTTT.

V is TRBV5-1 and J is TRBJ2-2, with D perhaps matching TRBD2 (6 bases). V lost 3 bases and J lost 4, with 16 bases in between. The CDR3 is 16 residues long. Germline CDR1 and CDR2: SGHRS and YFSETQ. CDR3 in amino acids: CASSSNPGVGTGELFF. The CDR3 DNA reads TGCGCCAGCAGCTCCAATCCGGGGGTGGGCACCGGGGAGCTGTTTTTT.

V is TRBV10-3 and J is TRBJ1-1; no definite D call. The V gene lost 6 bases and the J gene lost 3 bases, with 5 bases spanning the gap. The CDR3 has 11 residues. Germline assignment: CDR1 ENHRY and CDR2 SYGVKD. The CDR3: CAIRTYTEAFF. The CDR3 DNA follows: TGTGCCATCAGGACTTACACTGAAGCTTTCTTT.

CDR3 coding DNA: TGTGCCTCCTCAGCTAGCGGGAGATATGGCTACACCTTC. Translating gives CASSASGRYGYTF. This chain links TRBV19 with TRBJ1-2; D uncertain. The CDR3 spans 13 residues. CDR1 is LNHDA, CDR2 SQIVND, per germline (reference sequence). Trimming cost V 11 bases and J 5 bases, with 18 bases left between them.

The rearrangement links TRBV5-4 to TRBJ1-1, with TRBD1 identical over 8 bases. The CDR3 contains 17 residues. Unmatched junction bases numbered 13, after V lost 5 bases and J lost 1 base. CDR1 SGHNT and CDR2 YYREEE come from the germline V gene (reference sequence). Written as DNA, the CDR3 is TGTGCCAGCAGTAAAGGACAGGGATGGGGGGGGAACACTGAAGCTTTCTTT. Translated: CASSKGQGWGGNTEAFF.

CDR3 protein: CASGPPGTVNTEAFF. CDR3 DNA: TGTGCTAGTGGCCCCCCCGGGACAGTGAACACTGAAGCTTTCTTT. The chain has TRBV12-5 and TRBJ1-1, with 7 bases matching TRBD1. CDR1 and CDR2 (germline): LGHNT, FRNRAP. Trimming removed 6 bases from V and 0 bases from J; junction bases left unmatched: 7. The CDR3 length is 15 residues.

This sequence joins TRBV30 and TRBJ2-1, with a tentative D call TRBD2 (5 bases). The CDR3 runs to 14 residues. From germline, CDR1 is GTSNPN and CDR2 SVGIG (reference sequence). Trimming cost V 7 bases and J 2 bases, with 15 bases left between them. CDR3 nucleotide sequence: TGTGCCTTGGGAGCTTTTTTTACCTACAATGAGCAGTTCTTC. Encoded protein: CALGAFFTYNEQFF.

The rearrangement links TRBV4-2 to TRBJ2-7; D is undetermined. The germline V gene has CDR1 LGHNA and CDR2 YNFKEQ. The CDR3 runs 15 residues. Trimming shortened V by 4 bases and J by 0 bases, and 13 bases separated the two germline ends. CDR3 coding DNA: TGTGCCAGCAGCCCTCAGATCCAACGCTCCTACGAGCAGTACTTC. It yields the protein CASSPQIQRSYEQYF.